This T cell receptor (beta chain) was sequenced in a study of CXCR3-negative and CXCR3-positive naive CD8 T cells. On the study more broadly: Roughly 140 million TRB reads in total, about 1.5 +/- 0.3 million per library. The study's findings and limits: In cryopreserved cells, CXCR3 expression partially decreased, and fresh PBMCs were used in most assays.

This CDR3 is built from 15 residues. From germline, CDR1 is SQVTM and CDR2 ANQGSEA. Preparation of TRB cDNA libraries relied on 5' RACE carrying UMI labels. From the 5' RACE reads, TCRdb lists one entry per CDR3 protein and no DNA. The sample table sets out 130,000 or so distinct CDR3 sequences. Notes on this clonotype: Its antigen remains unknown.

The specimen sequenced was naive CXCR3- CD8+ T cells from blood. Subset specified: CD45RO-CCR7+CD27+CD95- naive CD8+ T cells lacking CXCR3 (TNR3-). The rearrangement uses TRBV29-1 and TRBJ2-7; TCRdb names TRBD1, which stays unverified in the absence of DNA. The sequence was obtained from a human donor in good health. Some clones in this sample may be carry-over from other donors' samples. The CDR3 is CSVTSNTGGPYEQYF.